The 8 T cell receptor beta chains below come from one sample, sequenced in a study of control samples from healthy donors and cancer patients. TCRdb keeps only in-frame clones here, not all; method: immunoSEQ multiplex PCR. The sample lists fewer than 85,000 clones; about nine tenths were seen once. The sample taken for sequencing was blood. These receptors came from a young man in good health.

This clone has more than one count but fewer than ten. The V call is TRBV7-9, the J call TRBJ1-2; 8 bases agree with TRBD1. Germline V lookup: CDR1 SEHNR, CDR2 FQNEAQ (reference sequence). The CDR3 is made up of 15 amino acids. V lost 4 bases to trimming and J lost 2 bases; unmatched junction nucleotides: 6. The CDR3 reads CASSSGQGTNYGYTF. CDR3 nucleotides: TGTGCCAGCAGCTCCGGACAGGGAACCAACTATGGCTACACCTTC.

The CDR3 DNA follows: TGTGCCAGCAGCCTTCGGGGGGCAGAGACCGGGGAGCTGTTTTTT. Translating it yields CASSLRGAETGELFF. V and J are TRBV3-1 (or the pseudogene TRBV3-2) and TRBJ2-2; the D gene is possibly TRBD2 (7 bases). V lost 4 bases and J 5 bases, leaving 14 bases between the germline ends. The germline CDR1 and CDR2 sequences are LGHDT and YNNKEL (reference sequence). CDR3 length: 15 residues.

J is TRBJ1-6 and V is TRBV6-5; a weak D match, TRBD1 (6 bases). Deletions cut 6 bases from V and 5 bases from J, with 11 bases between. The CDR3 totals 14 residues. Germline assignment: CDR1 MNHEY and CDR2 SVGAGI. The CDR3 DNA reads as TGTGCCAGCAGGAATGACAGGAATAATTCACCCCTCCACTTT. It encodes CASRNDRNNSPLHF.

V is TRBV9 and J is TRBJ1-1; no reliable D call. V lost 0 bases and J 2 bases, leaving 14 bases between the germline ends. Germline loops: CDR1 SGDLS, CDR2 YYNGEE. The CDR3 runs to 16 residues. The CDR3 DNA reads as TGTGCCAGCAGCGTAGGTGGGGTGGGTTTAAACACTGAAGCTTTCTTT. Translating it yields CASSVGGVGLNTEAFF.

This clone was picked up one time. V is TRBV28 and J is TRBJ1-1, with D possibly TRBD1 on 6 matching bases. The V gene lost 7 bases and the J gene lost 5 bases, with 32 bases spanning the gap. CDR1 and CDR2 from the germline V gene are MDHEN and SYDVKM. This CDR3 has 19 amino acids. The CDR3 protein is CASTSRPPGAPRRWTEAFF. DNA of the CDR3: TGTGCCAGCACCTCCCGCCCCCCAGGGGCCCCACGTCGGTGGACTGAAGCTTTCTTT. The full variable domain, rest sourced from reference TRBV28 and TRBJ1-1, is DVKVTQSSRYLVKRTGEKVFLECVQDMDHENMFWYRQDPGLGLRLIYFSYDVKMKEKGDIPEGYSVSREKKERFSLILESASTNQTSMYLCASTSRPPGAPRRWTEAFFGQGTRLTVV.

CDR3 loop: CASSPRSGTDYEQYF. Here the CDR3 DNA reads TGTGCCAGCTCACCGAGATCCGGGACTGACTACGAGCAGTACTTC. The chain couples TRBV18 to TRBJ2-7; a weak D match, TRBD2 (6 bases). The CDR3 is 15 amino acids. Trimming stripped 3 bases from V and 3 bases from J, with 15 bases between. Per the germline V gene, CDR1 is KGHSH and CDR2 is LQKENI.

V usage is TRBV5-4 and J usage is TRBJ2-5; 13 bases match TRBD2. V gave up 4 bases and J gave up 5 bases; unmatched junction bases: 14. The CDR3 contains 18 residues. Germline V CDR1 and CDR2: SGHNT, YYREEE (reference sequence). The CDR3 sequence is CASSPTSGGAGGWETQYF. The DNA of the CDR3 is TGTGCCAGCAGCCCCACTAGCGGGGGGGCGGGGGGCTGGGAGACCCAGTACTTC.

This chain connects TRBV9 to TRBJ2-7, with D tentatively TRBD2 (5 bases). Trimming took 4 bases from V and 0 from J, leaving 17 bases between them. Germline CDR1 and CDR2: SGDLS and YYNGEE. This CDR3 has 16 residues. This CDR3 is CASSLAGGPSSYEQYF. The CDR3 DNA follows: TGTGCCAGCAGCCTAGCTGGAGGACCGAGCTCCTACGAGCAGTACTTC.